This T cell receptor (beta chain) came from a study of metastatic and nonmetastatic thyroid tumors. All patients were untreated before thyroid surgery. With MiXCR, TCRdb reprocessed the PCR reads. This sample yields about 8,000 clones, of which over 20% are seen a single time; 20% to 30% belongs to the top ten. Germline V gene sequence: CDR1 LNHNV, CDR2 YYDKDF (reference sequence). The CDR3 totals 14 residues. V dropped 3 bases and J dropped 2 bases, with 7 bases sitting between them. This clone was observed at least ten times. The receptor's source is a female donor with papillary thyroid cancer or a benign thyroid nodule (not recorded which). Some clones in this sample may be carry-over from other donors' samples. The specimen was tumor tissue. The rearrangement uses TRBV15 and TRBJ1-4; possible D gene TRBD1, 5 bases. CDR3 region: CATSSGATNEKLFF. The CDR3 DNA reads as TGTGCCACCAGCAGCGGGGCGACTAATGAAAAACTGTTTTTT.